Many counts were recorded for the clone carrying this TCR beta chain. What it recognizes is unknown. The sample originates from a study of regulatory T cells in long-lasting Graves disease. Investigators prepared the TCR beta libraries by applying iRepertoire HTBI primers and Arm-PCR of CDR3 regions. TCRdb re-analysed the multiplex PCR reads in MiXCR, keeping a single row per CDR3 protein. Among some 470,000 distinct CDR3 sequences, approximately 21% were seen once, and the ten largest hold 6.5% to 9%. Time point described: persistent/refractory GD, antithyroid drugs over 5 years with positive TRAb. The TCR library was made from RNA extracted from PBMCs. Germline-derived CDR1 and CDR2 are SGHRS and YFSETQ. The CDR3 contains 15 residues. Trimming took 4 bases from V and 8 from J; bases not matched to a gene: 12. Study findings and constraints: The work looked only at peripheral blood and did not look at thyroid tissue. The sample size was small, and this may have reduced accuracy. Fewer public clonotypes were shared by new patients (around 1,000) than by persistent patients (about 2,500). Patients whose Graves' disease persisted exhibited lower TCR diversity than those newly diagnosed.

This TCR came from a female donor with Graves disease. Sequenced material: peripheral blood mononuclear cells (PBMCs), taken when the disease was refractory, from a patient treated with antithyroid drugs. The J gene is TRBJ1-1, the V gene TRBV5-1, with 9 bases aligning to TRBD1. The CDR3 nucleotides are TGCGCCAGCAGCCGGGAAAGGACAGGGGAAAGCGAAGCTTTCTTT. It yields the protein CASSRERTGESEAFF.